This is a list of T cell receptor beta chains from one sample in a study of human T cells and chemical hapten exposure. MiXCR, applied by TCRdb to the RACE reads, yields one record per CDR3 protein. This sample carries about 350,000 distinct CDR3 sequences, 4.5% to 5.5% of them seen once, and the ten largest clones take 7% to 10%. The sample here was whole blood, taken in connection with sensitization to the hapten diphenylcyclopropenone (DPC). The origin of the receptors is a woman aged 18-29 years with alopecia areata. Some clones in this sample may be carry-over from other donors' samples. CDR3s include the opening cysteine and the closing phenylalanine or tryptophan. Fields, in order: CDR3 DNA, CDR3 protein, J gene, clone size, D gene, V gene. A D gene is named only where the DNA matches it firmly. Expanded clones are given a class, and other clones once, few, many or no size at all.

CDR3nt: TGTGCCAGCAGTCTCGACGAAGACAGGGAGTACTTC
CDR3aa: CASSLDEDREYF
j_gene: TRBJ2-7
abundance: -
d_gene: TRBD1
v_gene: TRBV6-1

CDR3nt: TGTGCCAGCAGTTCTCCTTTAGGCGGGCCGTTTTACTTC
CDR3aa: CASSSPLGGPFYF
j_gene: TRBJ2-4
abundance: many
d_gene: -
v_gene: TRBV6-5

CDR3nt: TGCGCCAGCAGCCTCCGAGGACAGGGGGCGCCGGAGACCCAGTACTTC
CDR3aa: CASSLRGQGAPETQYF
j_gene: TRBJ2-5
abundance: few
d_gene: TRBD1
v_gene: TRBV5-1

CDR3nt: TGCAGCGCTGTTGGTAGCGGGGGGGGAGAGACCCAGTACTTC
CDR3aa: CSAVGSGGGETQYF
j_gene: TRBJ2-5
abundance: -
d_gene: TRBD2
v_gene: TRBV29-1

CDR3nt: TGTGCCAGCACCAAGGGGGGCATTGGGTATGGCTACACCTTC
CDR3aa: CASTKGGIGYGYTF
j_gene: TRBJ1-2
abundance: few
d_gene: -
v_gene: TRBV28

CDR3nt: TGTGCCAGCAGCCAAGATCTAGGACAGCTCGAAGCTTTCTTT
CDR3aa: CASSQDLGQLEAFF
j_gene: TRBJ1-1
abundance: -
d_gene: -
v_gene: TRBV14

CDR3nt: TGTGCCAGCAGCTCTAGCGGGTATATTGAGCAGTTCTTC
CDR3aa: CASSSSGYIEQFF
j_gene: TRBJ2-1
abundance: few
d_gene: TRBD2
v_gene: TRBV7-2

CDR3nt: TGCAGTGCTAGAGATGGGGGACTAGCGGGGGTTTCTTCCTACAATGAGCAGTTCTTC
CDR3aa: CSARDGGLAGVSSYNEQFF
j_gene: TRBJ2-1
abundance: -
d_gene: TRBD2
v_gene: TRBV20-1

CDR3nt: TGTGCCAGCAGTCTAAACAGGGGTAATCAGCCCCAGCATTTT
CDR3aa: CASSLNRGNQPQHF
j_gene: TRBJ1-5
abundance: few
d_gene: TRBD1
v_gene: TRBV2

CDR3nt: TGTGCCAGCAGTCTCCAATCCGGGGAGCTGTTTTTT
CDR3aa: CASSLQSGELFF
j_gene: TRBJ2-2
abundance: few
d_gene: -
v_gene: TRBV28

CDR3nt: TGTGCCAGCAGCTTAGTATGGCTCACACGGGAGGCCAAAAACATTCAGTACTTC
CDR3aa: CASSLVWLTREAKNIQYF
j_gene: TRBJ2-4
abundance: few
d_gene: -
v_gene: TRBV7-2

CDR3nt: TGTGCCAGCAGTTTGGGCCAGGGCGTCACCTATGGCTACACCTTC
CDR3aa: CASSLGQGVTYGYTF
j_gene: TRBJ1-2
abundance: -
d_gene: -
v_gene: TRBV27

CDR3nt: TGCGCCAGCAGCCAGGCGACGAACACCGGGGAGCTGTTTTTT
CDR3aa: CASSQATNTGELFF
j_gene: TRBJ2-2
abundance: many
d_gene: -
v_gene: TRBV4-3

CDR3nt: TGTGCCAGCAGCCGTCTGGGCGGGGGGATCCAAGAGACCCAGTACTTC
CDR3aa: CASSRLGGGIQETQYF
j_gene: TRBJ2-5
abundance: few
d_gene: TRBD2
v_gene: TRBV5-4

CDR3nt: TGTGCCAGCAGTTTATCCGGGGGGACCGGGGAGCTGTTTTTT
CDR3aa: CASSLSGGTGELFF
j_gene: TRBJ2-2
abundance: many
d_gene: TRBD2
v_gene: TRBV28

CDR3nt: TGTGCCATCAGTGAGGGGGACGGCCGGTACTTC
CDR3aa: CAISEGDGRYF
j_gene: TRBJ2-7
abundance: -
d_gene: -
v_gene: TRBV10-3

CDR3nt: TGTGCCAGCAGCCCGAGGACACCTTCTCTACTGAACACCGGGGAGCTGTTTTTT
CDR3aa: CASSPRTPSLLNTGELFF
j_gene: TRBJ2-2
abundance: few
d_gene: -
v_gene: TRBV9